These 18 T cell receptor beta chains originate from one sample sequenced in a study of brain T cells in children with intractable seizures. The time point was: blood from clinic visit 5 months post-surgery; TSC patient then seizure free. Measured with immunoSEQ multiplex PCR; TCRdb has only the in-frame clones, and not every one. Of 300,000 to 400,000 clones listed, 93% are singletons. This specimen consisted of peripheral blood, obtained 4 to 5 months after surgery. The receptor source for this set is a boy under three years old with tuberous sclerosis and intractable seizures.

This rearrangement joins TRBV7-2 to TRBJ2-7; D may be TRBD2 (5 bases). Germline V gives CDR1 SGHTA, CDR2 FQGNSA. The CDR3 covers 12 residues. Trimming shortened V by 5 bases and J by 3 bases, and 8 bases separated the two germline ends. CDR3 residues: CASSDTSYEQYF. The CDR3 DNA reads TGTGCCAGCAGCGACACTAGCTACGAGCAGTACTTC. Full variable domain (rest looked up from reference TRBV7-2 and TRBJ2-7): GAGVSQSPSNKVTEKGKDVELRCDPISGHTALYWYRQSLGQGLEFLIYFQGNSAPDKSGLPSDRFSAERTGGSVSTLTIQRTQQEDSAVYLCASSDTSYEQYFGPGTRLTVT.

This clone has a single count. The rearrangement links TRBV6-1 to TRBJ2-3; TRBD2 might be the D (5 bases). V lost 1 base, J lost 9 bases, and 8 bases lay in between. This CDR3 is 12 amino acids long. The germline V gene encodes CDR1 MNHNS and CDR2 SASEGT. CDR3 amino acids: CASSEVRETQYF. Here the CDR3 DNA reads TGTGCCAGCAGTGAAGTACGGGAAACGCAGTATTTT.

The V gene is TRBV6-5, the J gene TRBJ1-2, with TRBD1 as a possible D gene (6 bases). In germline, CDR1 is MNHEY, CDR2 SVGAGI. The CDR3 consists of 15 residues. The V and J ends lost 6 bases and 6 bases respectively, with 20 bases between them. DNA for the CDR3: TGTGCCAGCAGCGACCGGAGGGGGGGGCGGGATGGCTACACCTTC. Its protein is CASSDRRGGRDGYTF.

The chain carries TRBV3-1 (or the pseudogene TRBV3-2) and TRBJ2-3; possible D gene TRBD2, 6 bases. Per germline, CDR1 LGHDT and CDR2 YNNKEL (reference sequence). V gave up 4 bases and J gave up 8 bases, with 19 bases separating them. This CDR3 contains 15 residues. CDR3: CASSRAGTYTSTQYF. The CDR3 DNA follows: TGTGCCAGCAGCCGCGCGGGGACGTATACCAGTACGCAGTATTTT.

DNA of the CDR3: TGTGCCAGCAGCGGCAGTGGACAAGCGGGGGACTTTTCCTACGAGCAGTACTTC. It encodes CASSGSGQAGDFSYEQYF. The chain has TRBV7-2 and TRBJ2-7, with TRBD2 matching 8 bases. The CDR3 has 18 residues. CDR1 and CDR2 (germline): SGHTA, FQGNSA. V lost 5 bases, J lost 1 base, and 16 bases stayed unmatched.

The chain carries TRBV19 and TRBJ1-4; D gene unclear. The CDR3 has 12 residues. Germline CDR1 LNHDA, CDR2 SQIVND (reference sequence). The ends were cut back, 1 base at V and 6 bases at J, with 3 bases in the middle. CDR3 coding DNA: TGTGCCAGTAGTATAGCCGATGAAAAACTGTTTTTT. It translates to CASSIADEKLFF.

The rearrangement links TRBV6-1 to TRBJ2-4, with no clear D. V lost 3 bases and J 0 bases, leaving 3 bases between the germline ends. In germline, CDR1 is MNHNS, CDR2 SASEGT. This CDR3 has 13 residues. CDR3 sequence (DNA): TGTGCCAGCAGTGACGTAGCCAAAAACATTCAGTACTTC. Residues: CASSDVAKNIQYF.

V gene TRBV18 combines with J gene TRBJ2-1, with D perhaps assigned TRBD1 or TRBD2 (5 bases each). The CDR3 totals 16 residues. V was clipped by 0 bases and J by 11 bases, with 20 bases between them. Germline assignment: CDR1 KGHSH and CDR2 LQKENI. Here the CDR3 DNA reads TGTGCCAGCTCACCACCGGGGCTAGCCATAACTATCAAGCAGTTCTTC. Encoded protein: CASSPPGLAITIKQFF.

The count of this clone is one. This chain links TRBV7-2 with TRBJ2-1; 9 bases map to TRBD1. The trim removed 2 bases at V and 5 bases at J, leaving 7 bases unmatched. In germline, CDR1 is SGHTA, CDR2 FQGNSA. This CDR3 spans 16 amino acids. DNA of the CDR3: TGTGCCAGCAGCTTAAACCCCGGGACAGGGAACAATGAGCAGTTCTTC. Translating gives CASSLNPGTGNNEQFF. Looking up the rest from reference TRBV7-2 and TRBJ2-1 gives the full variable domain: GAGVSQSPSNKVTEKGKDVELRCDPISGHTALYWYRQSLGQGLEFLIYFQGNSAPDKSGLPSDRFSAERTGGSVSTLTIQRTQQEDSAVYLCASSLNPGTGNNEQFFGPGTRLTVL.

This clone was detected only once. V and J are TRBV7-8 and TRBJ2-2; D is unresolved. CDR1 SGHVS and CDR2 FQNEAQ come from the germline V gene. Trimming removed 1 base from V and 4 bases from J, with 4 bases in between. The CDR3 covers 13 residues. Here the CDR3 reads CASSLEATGELFF. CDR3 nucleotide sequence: TGTGCCAGCAGCTTAGAGGCCACCGGGGAGCTGTTTTTT. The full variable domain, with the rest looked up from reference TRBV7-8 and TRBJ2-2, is GAGVSQSPRYKVAKRGQDVALRCDPISGHVSLFWYQQALGQGPEFLTYFQNEAQLDKSGLPSDRFFAERPEGSVSTLKIQRTQQEDSAVYLCASSLEATGELFFGEGSRLTVL.

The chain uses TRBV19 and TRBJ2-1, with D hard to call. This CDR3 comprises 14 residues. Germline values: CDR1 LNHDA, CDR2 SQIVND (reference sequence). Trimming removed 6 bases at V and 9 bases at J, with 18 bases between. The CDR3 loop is CASSTSPLLGEQFF. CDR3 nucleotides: TGTGCCAGTAGCACTTCCCCCTTACTCGGTGAGCAGTTCTTC.

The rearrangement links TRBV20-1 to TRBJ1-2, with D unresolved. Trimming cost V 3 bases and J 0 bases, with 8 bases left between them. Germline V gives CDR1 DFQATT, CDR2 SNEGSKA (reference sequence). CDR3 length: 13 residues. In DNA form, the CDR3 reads TGCAGTGCTAGTATCAGGACTAACTATGGCTACACCTTC. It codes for CSASIRTNYGYTF.

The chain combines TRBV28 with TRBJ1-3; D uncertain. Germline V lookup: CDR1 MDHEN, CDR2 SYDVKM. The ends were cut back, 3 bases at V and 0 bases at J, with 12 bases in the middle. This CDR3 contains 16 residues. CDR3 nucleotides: TGTGCCAGCAGTTTTTCATGGGCCCGCTCTGGAAACACCATATATTTT. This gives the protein CASSFSWARSGNTIYF.

The CDR3 sequence: CASSFTENTEAFF. DNA for the CDR3: TGTGCCAGCAGCTTCACAGAGAACACTGAAGCTTTCTTT. The rearrangement uses TRBV7-2 and TRBJ1-1, with no clear D. Germline V gene lookup returns CDR1 SGHTA and CDR2 FQGNSA. CDR3 length: 13 residues. Trimming took off 3 bases at V and 1 base at J, with 6 bases between the two ends. Looking up the rest from reference TRBV7-2 and TRBJ1-1 gives the full variable domain: GAGVSQSPSNKVTEKGKDVELRCDPISGHTALYWYRQSLGQGLEFLIYFQGNSAPDKSGLPSDRFSAERTGGSVSTLTIQRTQQEDSAVYLCASSFTENTEAFFGQGTRLTVV.

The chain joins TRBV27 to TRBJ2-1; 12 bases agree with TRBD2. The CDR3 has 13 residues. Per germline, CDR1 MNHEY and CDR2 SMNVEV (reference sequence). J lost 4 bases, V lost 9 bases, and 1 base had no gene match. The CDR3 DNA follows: TGTGCCAGTGGACTAGCGGGGTACAATGAGCAGTTCTTC. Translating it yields CASGLAGYNEQFF.

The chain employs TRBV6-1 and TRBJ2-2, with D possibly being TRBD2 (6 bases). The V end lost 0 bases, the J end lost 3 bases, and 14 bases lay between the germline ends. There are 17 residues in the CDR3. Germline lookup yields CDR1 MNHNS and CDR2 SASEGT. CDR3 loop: CASSEADGGRDTGELFF. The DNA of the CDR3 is TGTGCCAGCAGTGAAGCTGACGGGGGTCGAGACACCGGGGAGCTGTTTTTT.

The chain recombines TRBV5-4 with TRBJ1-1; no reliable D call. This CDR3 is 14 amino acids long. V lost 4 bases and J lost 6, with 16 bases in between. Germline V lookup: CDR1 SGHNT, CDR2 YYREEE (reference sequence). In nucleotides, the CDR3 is TGTGCCAGCAGCGAAACTTTTGCAGTCGCTGAAGCTTTCTTT. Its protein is CASSETFAVAEAFF.

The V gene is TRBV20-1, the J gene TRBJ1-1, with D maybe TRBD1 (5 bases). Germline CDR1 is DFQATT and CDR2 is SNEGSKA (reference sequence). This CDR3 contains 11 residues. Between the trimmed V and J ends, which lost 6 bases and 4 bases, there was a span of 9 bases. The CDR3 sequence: CSAQGSTEAFF. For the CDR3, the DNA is TGCAGTGCGCAGGGTTCCACTGAAGCTTTCTTT.